This entry concerns a single T cell receptor beta chain. Its specificity is not known. The table came from immunoSEQ multiplex PCR; TCRdb's copy has only in-frame clones and leaves some out. The data contain just over 150,000 clones, 87% of them seen just once; the ten biggest clones take up 10% to 15%. This CDR3 has 14 amino acids. Germline V gene data show CDR1 as SGHAT and CDR2 as FQNNGV. Trimming stripped 4 bases from V and 4 bases from J, with 13 bases between. This entry comes from a study of radiation and T cells in renal cell carcinoma. Study information: Nephrectomy followed 15 Gy stereotactic body radiation by 4 weeks. Study-wide results and limits: No pretreatment tumor biopsies were available for baseline clonotypes. In blood, top tumor clones expanded by 2 weeks, shrinking by 4.

The time point was: blood 2 weeks post-SBRT. The sample's treatment: 15 Gy SBRT to primary tumor, nephrectomy 4 weeks later. Blood was sampled at baseline, 2 weeks and 4 weeks after SBRT. This sequence originates from a woman between 50 and 59 years old with renal cell carcinoma. The sequences come from blood, collected from a patient whose treatment included radiotherapy and nephrectomy. The chain combines TRBV11-2 with TRBJ1-2; D not certain. The CDR3 nucleotides are TGTGCCAGCAGCTCGGGTCCGAGGTCCTATGGCTACACCTTC. Amino acid sequence: CASSSGPRSYGYTF.